Shown below are 19 T cell receptor beta chains from a single sample sequenced in a study of control samples from healthy donors and cancer patients. Data came from immunoSEQ multiplex PCR; TCRdb stores just in-frame clones and leaves some out. The data hold around 120,000 clones, with more than 75% observed a single time. The sample consisted of blood. These receptors all stem from a woman aged 65 to 85 in good health.

The CDR3 here is CASSLTSGGEGETQYF. The CDR3 nucleotides read TGTGCCAGCAGCCTAACTAGCGGGGGGGAGGGAGAGACCCAGTACTTC. The J gene is TRBJ2-5, the V gene TRBV3-1 (or the pseudogene TRBV3-2); 13 bases agree with TRBD2. This CDR3 has 16 amino acids. Germline V gene lookup returns CDR1 LGHDT and CDR2 YNNKEL (reference sequence). With 4 bases clipped from V and 4 bases from J, the junction kept 6 bases outside the gene matches.

The sample holds a few counts of this clone. This chain links TRBV19 with TRBJ1-6; TRBD1 aligns across 7 bases. J gave up 8 bases and V 3 bases, and 4 bases lay outside the gene matches. The CDR3 length is 14 residues. CDR1 is LNHDA, CDR2 SQIVND, per germline (reference sequence). The CDR3 region is CASSINQGDSPLHF. The CDR3 bases are TGTGCCAGTAGTATTAACCAGGGGGATTCACCCCTCCACTTT. Supplemented by reference TRBV19 and TRBJ1-6, the full variable domain reads DGGITQSPKYLFRKEGQNVTLSCEQNLNHDAMYWYRQDPGQGLRLIYYSQIVNDFQKGDIAEGYSVSREKKESFPLTVTSAQKNPTAFYLCASSINQGDSPLHFGNGTRLTVT.

V is TRBV11-1 and J is TRBJ2-2; 8 nucleotides agree with TRBD1. The J segment lost 5 bases and the V segment lost 5 bases, leaving 10 bases of the junction unmatched. The CDR3 runs to 16 residues. Per germline, CDR1 SGHAT and CDR2 FQDESV (reference sequence). The CDR3 loop reads CASSNSYQGATGELFF. The CDR3, as DNA: TGTGCCAGCAGCAACTCGTACCAGGGGGCAACCGGGGAGCTGTTTTTT.

This chain links TRBV7-6 with TRBJ2-5; 7 bases align to TRBD1. Germline trimming cut 5 bases from V and 4 bases from J; bases unmatched to any gene: 7. The germline V gene has CDR1 SGHVS and CDR2 FNYEAQ. CDR3 length: 14 amino acids. The CDR3 DNA reads TGTGCCAGCAGCCCTCGGGACAGAGGAGAGACCCAGTACTTC. Its protein is CASSPRDRGETQYF.

The V call is TRBV5-8, the J call TRBJ1-1; 11 nucleotides line up with TRBD1. The CDR3 spans 14 residues. The V gene end was trimmed by 5 bases and the J gene end by 6 bases; junction bases not matched to a gene: 6. CDR1 and CDR2 from the germline V gene are SGHTS and YDEGEE. The CDR3, as DNA: TGTGCCAGCAGTCTAGGACAGGGGGCGCCTGAAGCTTTCTTT. Its translation: CASSLGQGAPEAFF.

The chain employs TRBV12-3 or TRBV12-4 and TRBJ1-5; D gene uncertain. Trimming shortened V by 2 bases and J by 6 bases, and 8 bases separated the two germline ends. CDR3 length equals 13 residues. The CDR3 sequence: CASSLTGGQPQHF. CDR3 DNA sequence: TGTGCCAGCAGTTTAACGGGTGGTCAGCCCCAGCATTTT.

This chain links TRBV4-1 with TRBJ1-2; 7 nucleotides align to TRBD1. Germline V gives CDR1 MGHRA, CDR2 YSYEKL. Losses at the gene ends were 0 bases for V and 1 base for J; bases not matched to a gene: 5. The CDR3 has 16 residues. In DNA form, the CDR3 reads TGCGCCAGCAGCCAAGATCGACAGGGCGGTAACTATGGCTACACCTTC. It specifies CASSQDRQGGNYGYTF.

The genes are TRBV7-9 and TRBJ2-1; TRBD2 matches 9 bases. Germline assignment: CDR1 SEHNR and CDR2 FQNEAQ (reference sequence). J lost 5 bases, V lost 4 bases, and 12 bases had no gene match. CDR3 length: 17 amino acids. The CDR3 here is CASSWGGSGGPHNEQFF. CDR3 nucleotides: TGTGCCAGCAGCTGGGGGGGGAGCGGGGGGCCCCACAATGAGCAGTTCTTC.

The chain recombines TRBV19 with TRBJ1-5; D gene unclear. With 5 bases removed from V and 3 bases from J, the gap between germline ends came to 11 bases. The CDR3 spans 14 residues. Germline CDR1 LNHDA, CDR2 SQIVND (reference sequence). The CDR3 here is CASSYHTLNQPQHF. In nucleotides, the CDR3 is TGTGCCAGTAGTTACCACACCCTCAATCAGCCCCAGCATTTT.

V gene TRBV5-1 combines with J gene TRBJ1-5, with 7 bases fitting TRBD1. Germline CDR1 and CDR2: SGHRS and YFSETQ. CDR3 length: 14 amino acids. J lost 5 bases, V lost 4 bases, and 6 bases had no gene match. The CDR3, as DNA: TGCGCCAGCAGCCTGAACCAGGGGGATCAGCCCCAGCATTTT. This translates into CASSLNQGDQPQHF.

The chain combines TRBV10-1 with TRBJ1-4; maybe TRBD1 (6 bases). The CDR3 length is 18 residues. With 8 bases removed from V and 4 bases from J, the gap between germline ends came to 26 bases. In germline, CDR1 is WNHNN, CDR2 SYGVQD (reference sequence). The DNA of the CDR3 is TGCGCCAGCCGTCTGGGGGGGCCATCCCCTACAGGTAATGAAAAACTGTTTTTT. It yields the protein CASRLGGPSPTGNEKLFF.

J is TRBJ1-1 and V is TRBV27; D gene ambiguous. CDR1 and CDR2 (germline): MNHEY, SMNVEV (reference sequence). The CDR3 sequence is 15 residues long. Trimming removed 2 bases at V and 3 bases at J, with 13 bases between. Here the CDR3 reads CASSLRPLADTEAFF. The CDR3 coding sequence is TGTGCCAGCAGTTTACGTCCTTTAGCGGACACTGAAGCTTTCTTT.

Points on this clone: Relative to the germline gene, one junction end is altered; a read error may explain this. This specimen includes other DNA sequences encoding the same CDR3. The chain joins TRBV5-6 to TRBJ1-5; the D is unclear. This CDR3 has 13 residues. The germline V gene has CDR1 SGHDT and CDR2 YYEEEE. The CDR3 is CASSLGRNQPQHF. The CDR3 DNA reads as TGTGCCAGCAGCTTAGGGCGCAATCAACCCCAGCATTTT.

This chain links TRBV24-1 with TRBJ1-6, with no clear D. The CDR3 extends over 13 amino acids. The V gene's germline CDR1 is KGHDR and CDR2 SFDVKD. V lost 9 bases, J lost 4 bases, and 9 bases lay in between. The CDR3 nucleotides are TGTGCCACCGGGAGGCGGTATAATTCACCCCTCCACTTT. Translating it yields CATGRRYNSPLHF.

This sequence joins TRBV5-1 and TRBJ1-1; D perhaps matches TRBD1 (5 bases). The V and J ends lost 4 bases and 7 bases respectively, with 11 bases between them. The CDR3 runs 12 residues. CDR1 and CDR2 from the germline V gene are SGHRS and YFSETQ. DNA of the CDR3: TGCGCCAGCAGCCGTGGGACCCTTGAAGCTTTCTTT. Amino acids: CASSRGTLEAFF.

The genes are TRBV11-2 and TRBJ2-7; D is possibly TRBD2 (7 bases). This CDR3 has 15 residues. CDR1 and CDR2 (germline): SGHAT, FQNNGV. Trimming stripped 7 bases from V and 4 bases from J, with 20 bases between. CDR3 bases: TGTGCCAGCACCGAATTGGGGGCGGGGGAGTACGAGCAGTACTTC. Translating gives CASTELGAGEYEQYF.

V gene TRBV18 combines with J gene TRBJ1-1; D not resolved. The CDR3 length is 15 residues. In germline, CDR1 is KGHSH, CDR2 LQKENI. V lost 3 bases to trimming and J lost 5 bases, with 16 bases between them. Here the CDR3 reads CASSPKVGEGTEAFF. In DNA form, the CDR3 reads TGTGCCAGCTCACCCAAAGTTGGGGAGGGTACTGAAGCTTTCTTT.

This chain links TRBV6-6 with TRBJ1-2; D gene uncertain. Germline V gene lookup returns CDR1 MNHNY and CDR2 SVGAGI (reference sequence). V was trimmed by 0 bases and J by 6 bases, leaving 8 bases between them. The CDR3 contains 13 residues. The CDR3 loop is CASSYSEGNGYTF. Here the CDR3 DNA reads TGTGCCAGCAGTTACTCGGAGGGCAATGGCTACACCTTC.

V usage is TRBV5-1 and J usage is TRBJ2-5, with TRBD1 as a possible D gene (6 bases). The germline V gene has CDR1 SGHRS and CDR2 YFSETQ. V lost 4 bases and J lost 1, with 11 bases in between. This CDR3 spans 14 amino acids. The CDR3: CASSPQDSQETQYF. The CDR3 DNA is TGCGCCAGCAGCCCCCAGGACAGCCAAGAGACCCAGTACTTC.